This is a list of T cell receptor beta chains from one sample in a study of T cells in Graves' hyperthyroidism and ophthalmopathy. MiXCR was run by TCRdb on the multiplex PCR reads, yielding one entry per CDR3 protein. The data contain hundreds of thousands of distinct CDR3 sequences, approximately 42% of them singletons. Sequencing was done on a sample of peripheral blood or thyroid tissue (not recorded which). The receptor source for this set is an adult man with Graves' disease, either hyperthyroidism or ophthalmopathy (not recorded which). CDR3s leave out the opening cysteine and the closing phenylalanine or tryptophan. Each record gives: V gene, CDR3 protein.

v_call: TRBV6-2/TRBV6-3; cdr3_aa: ASSYSGQSFGYGYT
v_call: TRBV12-3/TRBV12-4; cdr3_aa: ASSPGVYGYT
v_call: TRBV6-5; cdr3_aa: ASSRRSLAGGHEQY
v_call: TRBV7-9; cdr3_aa: ASSLAPVSVQETQY
v_call: TRBV7-2; cdr3_aa: ASSQDSTGFGEQY
v_call: TRBV19; cdr3_aa: ASQQGTASYEQY
v_call: TRBV29-1; cdr3_aa: SVGARGGETQY
v_call: TRBV20-1; cdr3_aa: SAQGLAGPETQY
v_call: TRBV15; cdr3_aa: ATSGTGPSNQPQH
v_call: TRBV7-2; cdr3_aa: ASSQRTGLREKLF
v_call: TRBV20-1; cdr3_aa: SVRVGAMETQY
v_call: TRBV19; cdr3_aa: ASSIGDRANYGYT
v_call: TRBV12-3/TRBV12-4; cdr3_aa: ASSQARDYNSPLH
v_call: TRBV29-1; cdr3_aa: SVVNRVGSPLH
v_call: TRBV24-1; cdr3_aa: ASSPLQTGSNGYT
v_call: TRBV7-7; cdr3_aa: ASSFGTSGSEQY
v_call: TRBV2; cdr3_aa: ASSTLRGGGSNQPQH
v_call: TRBV7-2; cdr3_aa: ASSLAFQGDSNQPQH
v_call: TRBV2; cdr3_aa: ASSWGRGWRVDTEAF
v_call: TRBV10-2; cdr3_aa: ATTGGSYGYT
v_call: TRBV29-1; cdr3_aa: SLGTGGGQPQH
v_call: TRBV20-1; cdr3_aa: SARGFGETQY